These T cell receptor beta chains were read from a single sample in a study of blood T cell repertoires in COVID-19. Method: immunoSEQ multiplex PCR; TCRdb's copy keeps in-frame clones and lacks some. Of tens of thousands of clones listed, approximately 79% are singletons. The sequenced sample was peripheral blood. These receptor sequences come from a human donor in a cohort sampled during active COVID-19. Each CDR3 is given with its conserved first and last residue. The D gene is left open where the match is weak. Only some rows state a clone size, as once, few, many or a class for expanded clones.

clone size: .; V gene: TRBV4-3; D gene: .; J gene: TRBJ2-2; CDR3 DNA: TGCGCCAGCAGCCCCGCGGAGGGGACCGGGGAGCTGTTTTTT; CDR3 protein: CASSPAEGTGELFF
clone size: .; V gene: TRBV4-3; D gene: .; J gene: TRBJ2-1; CDR3 DNA: TGCGCCAGCAGCCAAGATCCGCTAGCGAACGAGCAGTTCTTC; CDR3 protein: CASSQDPLANEQFF
clone size: .; V gene: TRBV5-6; D gene: .; J gene: TRBJ1-2; CDR3 DNA: TGTGCCAGCAGCTCACCCGTCGGAGCGGCGAGCTATGGCTACACCTTC; CDR3 protein: CASSSPVGAASYGYTF
clone size: few; V gene: TRBV6-4; D gene: TRBD2; J gene: TRBJ2-3; CDR3 DNA: TGTGCCAGCAGTGAGACTAGCGGGGGGGCGGATACGCAGTATTTT; CDR3 protein: CASSETSGGADTQYF
clone size: .; V gene: TRBV5-1; D gene: TRBD1; J gene: TRBJ1-1; CDR3 DNA: TGCGCCAGCAGCTTGGGCTCGGGACAGGGCCCCACTGAAGCTTTCTTT; CDR3 protein: CASSLGSGQGPTEAFF
clone size: .; V gene: TRBV4-1; D gene: .; J gene: TRBJ2-1; CDR3 DNA: TGCGCCAGCAGCCAAGAACCAGGGGTGGACAATGAGCAGTTCTTC; CDR3 protein: CASSQEPGVDNEQFF
clone size: .; V gene: TRBV7-2; D gene: .; J gene: TRBJ2-7; CDR3 DNA: TGTGCCAGCAGCTTAATGGGCGCCACGGTGGGCGAGCAGTACTTC; CDR3 protein: CASSLMGATVGEQYF
clone size: .; V gene: TRBV9; D gene: TRBD2; J gene: TRBJ2-3; CDR3 DNA: TGTGCCAGCAGCGTTCTAGCGGTCACAGATACGCAGTATTTT; CDR3 protein: CASSVLAVTDTQYF
clone size: few; V gene: TRBV28; D gene: TRBD1; J gene: TRBJ2-1; CDR3 DNA: TGTGCCAGCAGTCCTTCACTTTACAGGGGCAACGAGCAGTTCTTC; CDR3 protein: CASSPSLYRGNEQFF
clone size: .; V gene: TRBV5-4; D gene: TRBD2; J gene: TRBJ2-1; CDR3 DNA: TGTGCCAGCAGCTTGGTGAGTAGCGGGGGGGCGGGTGAGCAGTTCTTC; CDR3 protein: CASSLVSSGGAGEQFF
clone size: .; V gene: TRBV13; D gene: .; J gene: TRBJ2-7; CDR3 DNA: TGTGCCAGCAGCGGGGGGGCGGGTGAGCAGTACTTC; CDR3 protein: CASSGGAGEQYF
clone size: .; V gene: TRBV7-8; D gene: TRBD1; J gene: TRBJ1-1; CDR3 DNA: TGTGCCAGCAGCTCAATACCCACTTACCGGGACAGCTACATGAACACTGAAGCTTTCTTT; CDR3 protein: CASSSIPTYRDSYMNTEAFF
clone size: once; V gene: TRBV28; D gene: .; J gene: TRBJ1-6; CDR3 DNA: TGTGCCAGCCTCGCCCCTACTCGAGCGAATTCACCCCTCCACTTT; CDR3 protein: CASLAPTRANSPLHF
clone size: .; V gene: TRBV6-5; D gene: .; J gene: TRBJ2-7; CDR3 DNA: TGTGCCAGCAGTTCCTTCGGGACTTCGACCTACGAGCAGTACTTC; CDR3 protein: CASSSFGTSTYEQYF
clone size: .; V gene: TRBV6-2/TRBV6-3; D gene: .; J gene: TRBJ2-3; CDR3 DNA: TGTGCCAGCAGTGGTGGTATACTCACAGATACGCAGTATTTT; CDR3 protein: CASSGGILTDTQYF
clone size: .; V gene: TRBV29-1; D gene: TRBD1; J gene: TRBJ2-2; CDR3 DNA: TGCAGCGTTGCCGCGGGGACAGGGATTACCGGGGAGCTGTTTTTT; CDR3 protein: CSVAAGTGITGELFF
clone size: .; V gene: TRBV10-3; D gene: TRBD1; J gene: TRBJ1-6; CDR3 DNA: TGTGCCATCAGTGAGTCGTGGACAGGCGATCTCCACTTT; CDR3 protein: CAISESWTGDLHF
clone size: .; V gene: TRBV28; D gene: TRBD1; J gene: TRBJ1-6; CDR3 DNA: TGTGCCAGCAGTTTGAACAGGGGGATCTCACCCCTCCACTTT; CDR3 protein: CASSLNRGISPLHF
clone size: .; V gene: TRBV11-3; D gene: .; J gene: TRBJ1-3; CDR3 DNA: TGTGCCAGCAGCGTCCCATTGAGCTCTGGAAACACCATATATTTT; CDR3 protein: CASSVPLSSGNTIYF
clone size: once; V gene: TRBV11-2; D gene: TRBD2; J gene: TRBJ2-1; CDR3 DNA: TGTGCCAGCAGCTTACTTGGAAGCGGGACCAATGAGCAGTTCTTC; CDR3 protein: CASSLLGSGTNEQFF
clone size: .; V gene: TRBV6-2/TRBV6-3; D gene: .; J gene: TRBJ1-2; CDR3 DNA: TGTGCCAGCAGTTCATGGGAGACGATCTATGGCTACACCTTC; CDR3 protein: CASSSWETIYGYTF
clone size: once; V gene: TRBV7-9; D gene: TRBD2; J gene: TRBJ2-5; CDR3 DNA: TGTGCCAGCAGCTTAGAACTAGCGGAAGAGACCCAGTACTTC; CDR3 protein: CASSLELAEETQYF
clone size: .; V gene: TRBV9; D gene: .; J gene: TRBJ1-1; CDR3 DNA: TGTGCCAGCAGCGTAGGTGGGGGCTTAGACACTGAAGCTTTCTTT; CDR3 protein: CASSVGGGLDTEAFF
clone size: .; V gene: TRBV30; D gene: .; J gene: TRBJ1-1; CDR3 DNA: TGTGCCTGGACCACCTGGGGCGTAGAAGCTTTCTTT; CDR3 protein: CAWTTWGVEAFF
clone size: .; V gene: TRBV28; D gene: TRBD1; J gene: TRBJ1-2; CDR3 DNA: TGTGCCAGCAGTTTTTACCAGGGGGCTGTTAATGGCTACACCTTC; CDR3 protein: CASSFYQGAVNGYTF
clone size: once; V gene: TRBV5-6; D gene: .; J gene: TRBJ1-2; CDR3 DNA: TGTGCCAGCAGCTTGGGGCTGTTAAACTATGGCTACACCTTC; CDR3 protein: CASSLGLLNYGYTF
clone size: few; V gene: TRBV7-2; D gene: TRBD1; J gene: TRBJ2-3; CDR3 DNA: TGTGCCACTCAGGGGGCCGTTACAGATACGCAGTATTTT; CDR3 protein: CATQGAVTDTQYF
clone size: once; V gene: TRBV28; D gene: .; J gene: TRBJ2-7; CDR3 DNA: TGTGCCAGCAGTTTCCCGGCCGGGGGTACCTACGAGCAGTACTTC; CDR3 protein: CASSFPAGGTYEQYF
clone size: .; V gene: TRBV6-2/TRBV6-3; D gene: TRBD1; J gene: TRBJ2-3; CDR3 DNA: TGTGCCAGCAGTGGGACAGGGGGGGCAGATACGCAGTATTTT; CDR3 protein: CASSGTGGADTQYF
clone size: .; V gene: TRBV7-9; D gene: TRBD1; J gene: TRBJ2-2; CDR3 DNA: TGTGCCAGCAGGGGGACAGGGAACGGGGAGCTGTTTTTT; CDR3 protein: CASRGTGNGELFF
clone size: .; V gene: TRBV6-2/TRBV6-3; D gene: TRBD2; J gene: TRBJ2-1; CDR3 DNA: TGTGCCAGCAGCCCACTTGGACTAGCGGGAGTACATGAGCAGTTCTTC; CDR3 protein: CASSPLGLAGVHEQFF
clone size: once; V gene: TRBV18; D gene: TRBD1; J gene: TRBJ1-6; CDR3 DNA: TGTGCCAGCTCACCACTTGGACAGGGGAACGCACCCCTCCACTTT; CDR3 protein: CASSPLGQGNAPLHF
clone size: .; V gene: TRBV19; D gene: .; J gene: TRBJ1-2; CDR3 DNA: TGTGCCAGTAGTATAAGCGCATCCGGCTACACCTTC; CDR3 protein: CASSISASGYTF
clone size: .; V gene: TRBV7-9; D gene: TRBD1; J gene: TRBJ2-7; CDR3 DNA: TGTGCCAGCAGCTTAGAGGGACAGGGAAGCCACGAGCAGTACTTC; CDR3 protein: CASSLEGQGSHEQYF
clone size: .; V gene: TRBV5-4; D gene: TRBD2; J gene: TRBJ2-1; CDR3 DNA: TGTGCCAGCAGCTTGGGACTAGCGGTAAATGAGCAGTTCTTC; CDR3 protein: CASSLGLAVNEQFF
clone size: .; V gene: TRBV9; D gene: TRBD2; J gene: TRBJ2-3; CDR3 DNA: TGTGCCAGCAGCGTCAGACTAGCGGGGGAGGGTACGCAGTATTTT; CDR3 protein: CASSVRLAGEGTQYF
clone size: .; V gene: TRBV6-6; D gene: TRBD1; J gene: TRBJ1-2; CDR3 DNA: TGTGCCAGCAGTCCCGACTTAATTGAAATAGGGGGCTCTTTTGGGTATGGCTACACCTTC; CDR3 protein: CASSPDLIEIGGSFGYGYTF